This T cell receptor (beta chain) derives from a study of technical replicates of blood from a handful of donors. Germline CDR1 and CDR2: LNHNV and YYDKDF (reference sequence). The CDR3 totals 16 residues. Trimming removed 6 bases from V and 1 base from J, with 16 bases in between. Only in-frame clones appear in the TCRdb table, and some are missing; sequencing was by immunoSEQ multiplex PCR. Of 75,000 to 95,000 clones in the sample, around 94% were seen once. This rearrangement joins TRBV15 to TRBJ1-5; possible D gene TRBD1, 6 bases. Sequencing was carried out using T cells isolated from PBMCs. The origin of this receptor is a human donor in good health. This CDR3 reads CATRSRGALSNQPQHF. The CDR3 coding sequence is TGTGCCACCAGGTCTCGGGGGGCGTTGAGCAATCAGCCCCAGCATTTT.